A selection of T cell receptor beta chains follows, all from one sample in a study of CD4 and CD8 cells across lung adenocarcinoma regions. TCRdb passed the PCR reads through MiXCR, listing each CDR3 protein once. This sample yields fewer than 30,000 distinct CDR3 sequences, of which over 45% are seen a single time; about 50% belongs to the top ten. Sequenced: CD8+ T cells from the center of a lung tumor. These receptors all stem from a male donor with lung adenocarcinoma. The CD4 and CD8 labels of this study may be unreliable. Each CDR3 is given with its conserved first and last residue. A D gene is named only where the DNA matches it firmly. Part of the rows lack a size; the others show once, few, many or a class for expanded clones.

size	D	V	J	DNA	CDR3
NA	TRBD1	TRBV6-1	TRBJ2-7	TGTGCCGGCAGCCGTCAGGGACAGCTAAATAAGCAGTACTTC	CAGSRQGQLNKQYF
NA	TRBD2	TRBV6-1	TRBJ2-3	TGTGCCAGCACAGAAAGGCTAGCGGGAGAATATACGCAGTATTTT	CASTERLAGEYTQYF
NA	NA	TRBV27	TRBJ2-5	TGTGGCGGGGGTTTCGGGGGCCGAGCCGGAGAGACGCAGTACTTT	CGGGFGGRAGETQYF
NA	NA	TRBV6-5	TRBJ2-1	TGTGCCAGCAGTTACTCGTGGCAGGGATTAAATGAGCAGTTCTTC	CASSYSWQGLNEQFF
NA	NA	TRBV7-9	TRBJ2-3	TGTGCCAGCAGCTTATCCCGGGACACAGATACGCAGTATTTT	CASSLSRDTDTQYF
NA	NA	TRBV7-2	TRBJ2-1	TGTGCCAGCAGCTTTGGCAGGGGCAAGTTCTTC	CASSFGRGKFF
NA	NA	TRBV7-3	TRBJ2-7	TGTGCCAGCAGCTGGGTGTCCTACGAGCAGTACTTC	CASSWVSYEQYF
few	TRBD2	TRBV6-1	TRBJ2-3	TGTGCCAGCAGACTAGCGGGAGGGCAAGAGACGCAGTACTTT	CASRLAGGQETQYF
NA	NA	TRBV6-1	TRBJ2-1	TGTGCCAGCAGTGAAGAGACTGGCGGGACAGATGCGCAGTACTTT	CASSEETGGTDAQYF
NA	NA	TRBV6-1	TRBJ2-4	TGCGCGGGGCGGGGAGCCGAAGACATTCAGTACTTC	CAGRGAEDIQYF
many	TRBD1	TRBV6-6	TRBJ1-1	TGTGCCAGCAGGGTACAGGGGCGGAGCACTGAAGCTTTCTTT	CASRVQGRSTEAFF
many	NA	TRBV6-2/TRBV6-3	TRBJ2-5	TGTGCCAGCTATCGGGATCAGAGGGAGACCCAGTACTTC	CASYRDQRETQYF
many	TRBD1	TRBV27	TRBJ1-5	TGTGCCAGCAGTTCGGATCCGACAGGGTGGCGCGATCAGCCCCAGCATTTT	CASSSDPTGWRDQPQHF
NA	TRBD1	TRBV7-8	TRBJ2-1	TGTGCCGGCTCCGGGACAGGGGGCCTTGAGCAGTTCTTC	CAGSGTGGLEQFF
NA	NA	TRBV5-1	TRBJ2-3	TGCGCCAGCAGCCCGAGGGGGTGGGGAAAAAATATGCAGTACTTT	CASSPRGWGKNMQYF
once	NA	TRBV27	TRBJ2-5	TGTGCCAGGGGTCTCGGGAGCGGCGGCCAAGAGACCCAGTACTTC	CARGLGSGGQETQYF
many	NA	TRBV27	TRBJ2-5	TGTGCCAGCAGTTCTCACATGGGGCCCGGGACCCAGTACTTC	CASSSHMGPGTQYF
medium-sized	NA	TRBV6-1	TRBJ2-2	TGTGCCAGCAGGCCAGGGTTCGCCGGGGAGCTGTTTTTT	CASRPGFAGELFF
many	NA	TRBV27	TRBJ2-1	TGTGCCAGCAGTTTCCCAGGTTTTGGTGAGCAGTTCTTC	CASSFPGFGEQFF
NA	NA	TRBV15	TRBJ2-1	TGTGCCACCAGCAGAGATCAGACACTCAATGAGCAGTTCTTC	CATSRDQTLNEQFF
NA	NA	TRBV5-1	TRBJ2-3	TGCGCCAGCGGCTTGGGGCTGGGGAGCACAGATACTCAGTATTTT	CASGLGLGSTDTQYF
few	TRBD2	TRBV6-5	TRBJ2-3	TGTGCCAGCAGTTTCGGACTAGAGGTTTCCGGGGCGCAGTATTTT	CASSFGLEVSGAQYF
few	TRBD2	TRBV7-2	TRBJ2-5	TGTGCCAGCAGCTTAGGAGATAGCGGGAGGGCCCGGGGGGAGACCCAGTACTTC	CASSLGDSGRARGETQYF
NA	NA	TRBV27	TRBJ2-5	TGTGCCAGCAGTTCCCTAGCCTCCTCAGGCCAAGAGACCCAGTACTTC	CASSSLASSGQETQYF